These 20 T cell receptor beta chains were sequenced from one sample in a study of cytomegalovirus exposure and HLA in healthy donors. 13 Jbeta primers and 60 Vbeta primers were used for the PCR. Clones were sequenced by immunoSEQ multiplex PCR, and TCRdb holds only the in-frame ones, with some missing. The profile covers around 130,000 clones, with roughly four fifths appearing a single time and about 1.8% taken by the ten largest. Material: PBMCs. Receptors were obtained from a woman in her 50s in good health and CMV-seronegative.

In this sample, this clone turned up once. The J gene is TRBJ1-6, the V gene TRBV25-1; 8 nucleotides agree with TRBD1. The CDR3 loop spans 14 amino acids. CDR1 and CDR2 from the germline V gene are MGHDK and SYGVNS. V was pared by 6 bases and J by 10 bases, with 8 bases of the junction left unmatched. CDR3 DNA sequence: TGTGCCAGCAGCCCACAGGGGGTAGCGTCACCCCTCCACTTT. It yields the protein CASSPQGVASPLHF.

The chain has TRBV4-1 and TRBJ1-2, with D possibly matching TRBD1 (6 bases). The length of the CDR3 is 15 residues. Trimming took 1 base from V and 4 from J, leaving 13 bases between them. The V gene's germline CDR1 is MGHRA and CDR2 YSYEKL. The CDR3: CASSQGPGAIYGYTF. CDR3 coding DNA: TGCGCCAGCAGCCAAGGACCAGGGGCAATCTATGGCTACACCTTC.

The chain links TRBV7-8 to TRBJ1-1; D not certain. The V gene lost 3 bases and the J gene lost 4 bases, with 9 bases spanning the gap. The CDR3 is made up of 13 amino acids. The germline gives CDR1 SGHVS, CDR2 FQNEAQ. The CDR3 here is CASSLYGSTEAFF. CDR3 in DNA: TGTGCCAGCAGCTTGTACGGGAGCACTGAAGCTTTCTTT.

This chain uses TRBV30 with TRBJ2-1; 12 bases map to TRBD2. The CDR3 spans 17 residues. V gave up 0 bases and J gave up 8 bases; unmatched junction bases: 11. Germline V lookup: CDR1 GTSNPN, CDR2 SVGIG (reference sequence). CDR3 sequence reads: CAWSVGGASGRADEQFF. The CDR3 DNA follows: TGTGCCTGGAGTGTAGGTGGGGCTAGCGGGAGGGCCGATGAGCAGTTCTTC.

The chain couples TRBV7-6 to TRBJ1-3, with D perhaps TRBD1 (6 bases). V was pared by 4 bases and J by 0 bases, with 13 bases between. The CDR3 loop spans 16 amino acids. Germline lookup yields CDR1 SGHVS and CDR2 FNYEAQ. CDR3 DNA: TGTGCCAGCAGCTACATCACAGGGAGCTCTGGAAACACCATATATTTT. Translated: CASSYITGSSGNTIYF.

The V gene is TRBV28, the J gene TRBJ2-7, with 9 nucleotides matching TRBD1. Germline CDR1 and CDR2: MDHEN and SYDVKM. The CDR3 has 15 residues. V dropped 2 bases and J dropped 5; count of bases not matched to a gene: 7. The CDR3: CASSLDGTGRNEQYF. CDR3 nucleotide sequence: TGTGCCAGCAGTTTAGACGGGACAGGGAGGAACGAGCAGTACTTC.

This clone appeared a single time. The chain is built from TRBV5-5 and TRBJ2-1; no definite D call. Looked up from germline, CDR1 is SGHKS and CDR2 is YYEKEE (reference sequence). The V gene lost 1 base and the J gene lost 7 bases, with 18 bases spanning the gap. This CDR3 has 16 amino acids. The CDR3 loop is CASSLLVSLIENEQFF. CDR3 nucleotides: TGTGCCAGCAGCTTGTTAGTTAGTCTAATCGAGAATGAGCAGTTCTTC.

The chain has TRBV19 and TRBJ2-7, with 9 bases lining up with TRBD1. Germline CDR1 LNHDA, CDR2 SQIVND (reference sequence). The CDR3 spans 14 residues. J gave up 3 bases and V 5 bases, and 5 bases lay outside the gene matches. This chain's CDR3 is CASSPWGQGYEQYF. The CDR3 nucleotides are TGTGCCAGTAGTCCCTGGGGACAGGGCTACGAGCAGTACTTC. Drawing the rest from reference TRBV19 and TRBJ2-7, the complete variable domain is DGGITQSPKYLFRKEGQNVTLSCEQNLNHDAMYWYRQDPGQGLRLIYYSQIVNDFQKGDIAEGYSVSREKKESFPLTVTSAQKNPTAFYLCASSPWGQGYEQYFGPGTRLTVT.

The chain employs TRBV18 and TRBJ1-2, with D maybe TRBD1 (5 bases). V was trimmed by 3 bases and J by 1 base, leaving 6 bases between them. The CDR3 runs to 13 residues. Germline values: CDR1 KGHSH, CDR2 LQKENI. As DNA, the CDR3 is TGTGCCAGCTCACCGGACATTAACTATGGCTACACCTTC. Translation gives CASSPDINYGYTF.

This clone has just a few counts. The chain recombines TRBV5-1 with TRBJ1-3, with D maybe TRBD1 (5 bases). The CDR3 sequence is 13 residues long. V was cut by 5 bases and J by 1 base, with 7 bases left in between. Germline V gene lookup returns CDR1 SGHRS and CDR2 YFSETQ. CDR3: CASRQASGNTIYF. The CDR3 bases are TGCGCCAGCAGACAGGCGTCTGGAAACACCATATATTTT.

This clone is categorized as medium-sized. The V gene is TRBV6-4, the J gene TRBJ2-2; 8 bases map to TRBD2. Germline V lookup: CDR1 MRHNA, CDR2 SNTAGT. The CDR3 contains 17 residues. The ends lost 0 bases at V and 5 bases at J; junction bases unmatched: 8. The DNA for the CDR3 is TGTGCCAGCAGTGACTCTCGAGGTGCGGGGGGAACCGGGGAGCTGTTTTTT. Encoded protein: CASSDSRGAGGTGELFF.

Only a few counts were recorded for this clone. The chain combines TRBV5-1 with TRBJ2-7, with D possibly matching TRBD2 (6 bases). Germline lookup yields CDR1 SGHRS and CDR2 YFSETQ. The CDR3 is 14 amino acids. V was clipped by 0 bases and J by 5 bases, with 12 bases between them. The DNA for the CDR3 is TGCGCCAGCAGCTTGGCCTTGCGGGATCACGAGCAGTACGTC. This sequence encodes CASSLALRDHEQYV.

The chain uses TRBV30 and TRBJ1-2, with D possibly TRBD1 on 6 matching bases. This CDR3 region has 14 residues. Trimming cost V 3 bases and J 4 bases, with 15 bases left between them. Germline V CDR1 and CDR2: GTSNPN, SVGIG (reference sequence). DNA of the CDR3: TGTGCCTGGAGACACAGGGATCAGGGCTATGGCTACACCTTC. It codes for CAWRHRDQGYGYTF.

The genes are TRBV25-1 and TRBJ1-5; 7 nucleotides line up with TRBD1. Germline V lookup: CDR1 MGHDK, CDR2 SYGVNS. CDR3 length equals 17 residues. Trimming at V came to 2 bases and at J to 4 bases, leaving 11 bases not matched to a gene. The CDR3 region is CASSEEGGLRGNQPQHF. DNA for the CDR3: TGTGCCAGCAGTGAAGAAGGGGGGCTCAGGGGGAATCAGCCCCAGCATTTT. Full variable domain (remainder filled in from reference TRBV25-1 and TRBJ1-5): EADIYQTPRYLVIGTGKKITLECSQTMGHDKMYWYQQDPGMELHLIHYSYGVNSTEKGDLSSESTVSRIRTEHFPLTLESARPSHTSQYLCASSEEGGLRGNQPQHFGDGTRLSIL.

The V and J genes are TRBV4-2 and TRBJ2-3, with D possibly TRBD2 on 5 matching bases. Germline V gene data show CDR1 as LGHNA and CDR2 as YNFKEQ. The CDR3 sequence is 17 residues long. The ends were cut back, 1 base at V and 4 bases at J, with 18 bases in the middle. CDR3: CASSQGRQASRADTQYF. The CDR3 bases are TGTGCCAGCAGCCAAGGGAGGCAAGCGTCGCGGGCAGATACGCAGTATTTT.

The CDR3 protein is CSAREQYF. In nucleotides, the CDR3 is TGCAGTGCTAGGGAGCAGTACTTC. The J gene is TRBJ2-5, the V gene TRBV20-1, with D uncertain. The CDR3 consists of 8 residues. V was cut by 3 bases and J by 11 bases, with 4 bases left in between. CDR1 DFQATT and CDR2 SNEGSKA come from the germline V gene (reference sequence).

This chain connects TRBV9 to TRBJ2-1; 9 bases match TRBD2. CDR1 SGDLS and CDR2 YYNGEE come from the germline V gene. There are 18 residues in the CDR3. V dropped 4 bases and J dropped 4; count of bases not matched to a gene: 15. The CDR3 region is CASSTHRGAGGPYNEQFF. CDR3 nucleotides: TGTGCCAGCAGCACTCATAGGGGGGCGGGAGGGCCTTACAATGAGCAGTTCTTC.

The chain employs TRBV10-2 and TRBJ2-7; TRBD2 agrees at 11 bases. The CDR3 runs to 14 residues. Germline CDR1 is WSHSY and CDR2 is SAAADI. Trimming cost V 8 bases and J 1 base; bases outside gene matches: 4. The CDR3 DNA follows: TGCGCCAGCTCGGGACTAGCGGTATCCTACGAGCAGTACTTC. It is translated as CASSGLAVSYEQYF.

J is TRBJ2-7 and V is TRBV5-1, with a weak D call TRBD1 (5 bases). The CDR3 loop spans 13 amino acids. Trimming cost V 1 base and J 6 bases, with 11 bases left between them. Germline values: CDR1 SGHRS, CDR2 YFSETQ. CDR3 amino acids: CASSLKGAPEQYV. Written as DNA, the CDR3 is TGCGCCAGCAGCTTGAAAGGGGCCCCCGAGCAGTACGTC.

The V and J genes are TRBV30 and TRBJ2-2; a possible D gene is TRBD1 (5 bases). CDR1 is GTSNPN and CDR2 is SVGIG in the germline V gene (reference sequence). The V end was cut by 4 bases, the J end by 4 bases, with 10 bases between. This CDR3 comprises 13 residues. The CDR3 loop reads CAWTHRITGELFF. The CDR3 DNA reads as TGTGCCTGGACACACAGGATCACCGGGGAGCTGTTTTTT.